What follows are 19 T cell receptor beta chains derived from one specimen sequenced in a study of T cells in Graves' hyperthyroidism and ophthalmopathy. The TCR beta CDR3 regions underwent amplification using RNA transcripts as the source. When the TCR CDR3 underwent first-round RT-PCR, the HTBI primer set was used. In TCRdb, the multiplex PCR reads were re-called with MiXCR into one record per CDR3 protein. Of a few hundred thousand distinct CDR3 sequences listed, roughly a fifth were seen once; the top ten hold around 45%. What was sequenced was blood. The receptors originated from a woman aged 45 to 65 with Graves' hyperthyroidism.

The sample holds a few counts of this clonotype. Here the CDR3 DNA reads TGTGCCAGTAGTATCGACTACTACTATGGCTACACCTTC. Residues: CASSIDYYYGYTF. The rearrangement links TRBV19 to TRBJ1-2; D unclear. V was shortened by 3 bases and J by 3 bases, with 8 bases between the two germline ends. Germline values: CDR1 LNHDA, CDR2 SQIVND (reference sequence). The CDR3 totals 13 residues.

With regard to this clonotype: A much larger clone differs by one base, so this may be a read error. The V gene is TRBV7-6, the J gene TRBJ2-7; no clear D. Matching the DNA end better, TRBJ2-1 makes the J call doubtful. This CDR3 is built from 15 residues. The germline V gene encodes CDR1 SGHVS and CDR2 FNYEAQ. The CDR3 nucleotides are TGTGCCAGCAGCTTAGCCCGGTCGAGCTCCTACGAGCAGTTCTTC. Amino acids: CASSLARSSSYEQFF.

V and J are TRBV19 and TRBJ1-4, with TRBD1 as a possible D gene (6 bases). Trimming took 7 bases from V and 8 from J, leaving 20 bases between them. The CDR3 spans 15 residues. Per germline, CDR1 LNHDA and CDR2 SQIVND (reference sequence). CDR3 region: CASTAPGRGGEKLFF. The CDR3 coding sequence is TGTGCCAGTACCGCCCCGGGCAGGGGCGGCGAAAAACTGTTTTTT.

This clonotype has more than one count but fewer than ten. This chain uses TRBV18 with TRBJ2-2, with D possibly being TRBD2 (6 bases). V lost 3 bases and J lost 7, with 12 bases in between. CDR1 and CDR2 from the germline V gene are KGHSH and LQKENI. The CDR3 totals 14 residues. CDR3: CASSPGGRSGELFF. The CDR3 nucleotides read TGTGCCAGCTCACCTGGAGGGAGGAGCGGGGAGCTGTTTTTT.

The chain employs TRBV2 and TRBJ2-5; no firm D call. CDR1 and CDR2 from the germline V gene are SNHLY and FYNNEI. This CDR3 contains 15 residues. The V end was cut by 7 bases, the J end by 2 bases, with 17 bases between. CDR3 coding DNA: TGTGCCAGCAATGCTATGAGGAAGGGACAAGAGACCCAGTACTTC. This sequence encodes CASNAMRKGQETQYF.

The V and J genes are TRBV12-3 or TRBV12-4 and TRBJ2-1; a weak D match, TRBD2 (6 bases). V dropped 6 bases and J dropped 7 bases, with 19 bases sitting between them. The CDR3 covers 15 residues. CDR3 amino acids: CASSSGEWVGNEQFF. In DNA, the CDR3 is TGTGCCAGCAGCTCGGGGGAGTGGGTAGGTAATGAGCAGTTCTTC.

This clonotype was picked up many times. The V call is TRBV3-1, the J call TRBJ1-5; D is uncertain. V dropped 5 bases and J dropped 6 bases, with 11 bases sitting between them. This CDR3 spans 13 amino acids. The germline gives CDR1 LGHDT, CDR2 YNNKEL (reference sequence). CDR3 DNA: TGTGCCAGCAGCTTACGGGATGGTCAGCCCCAGCATTTT. Translating gives CASSLRDGQPQHF. Combining the CDR3 with reference TRBV3-1 and TRBJ1-5 gives the whole variable domain DTAVSQTPKYLVTQMGNDKSIKCEQNLGHDTMYWYKQDSKKFLKIMFSYNNKELIINETVPNRFSPKSPDKAHLNLHINSLELGDSAVYFCASSLRDGQPQHFGDGTRLSIL.

The chain couples TRBV29-1 to TRBJ2-6; TRBD1 might be the D (6 bases). Trimming shortened V by 7 bases and J by 0 bases, and 13 bases separated the two germline ends. The CDR3 is made up of 15 amino acids. Germline assignment: CDR1 SQVTM and CDR2 ANQGSEA. The DNA of the CDR3 is TGCAGCGGATGGACAGCCAACTCTGGGGCCAACGTCCTGACTTTC. Protein: CSGWTANSGANVLTF.

This clonotype was seen repeatedly, ten times or more. The V and J genes are TRBV9 and TRBJ1-1; no clear D. CDR1 and CDR2 from the germline V gene are SGDLS and YYNGEE. With 0 bases removed from V and 1 base from J, the gap between germline ends came to 10 bases. This CDR3 contains 15 residues. The CDR3 protein is CASSVVMAENTEAFF. The CDR3 DNA sequence: TGTGCCAGCAGCGTAGTCATGGCGGAGAACACTGAAGCTTTCTTT.

This clonotype was observed many times. This chain connects TRBV20-1 to TRBJ1-1, with TRBD1 identical over 8 bases. Losses at the gene ends were 5 bases for V and 1 base for J; bases not matched to a gene: 6. This CDR3 spans 14 amino acids. Germline loops: CDR1 DFQATT, CDR2 SNEGSKA (reference sequence). CDR3 DNA sequence: TGCAGTGCTCGTCGGACAGGGCGGAACACTGAAGCTTTCTTT. Protein: CSARRTGRNTEAFF.

This clonotype was counted at least ten times. V is TRBV5-1 and J is TRBJ1-2; 7 bases align to TRBD1. The V gene's germline CDR1 is SGHRS and CDR2 YFSETQ. This CDR3 is built from 15 residues. Germline trimming cut 8 bases from V and 1 base from J; bases unmatched to any gene: 11. DNA of the CDR3: TGCGCCAGAATTCCCGGGACAGCGATTAACTATGGCTACACCTTC. It translates to CARIPGTAINYGYTF.

This clonotype has at least ten counts. This rearrangement joins TRBV29-1 to TRBJ2-3, with a tentative D call TRBD1 (7 bases). The CDR3 consists of 14 residues. Germline V gene data show CDR1 as SQVTM and CDR2 as ANQGSEA. The germline V and J ends were trimmed by 4 bases and 3 bases, with 14 bases remaining between them. This CDR3 reads CSVVSAGGTDTQYF. For the CDR3, the DNA is TGCAGCGTTGTTTCGGCAGGGGGGACAGATACGCAGTATTTT.

This clonotype turned up a few times. The chain recombines TRBV19 with TRBJ1-2, with D unclear. Germline V gives CDR1 LNHDA, CDR2 SQIVND (reference sequence). The CDR3 runs 12 residues. V was clipped by 4 bases and J by 8 bases, with 11 bases between them. This CDR3 is CASSKWPLGYTF. Here the CDR3 DNA reads TGTGCCAGTAGTAAATGGCCTCTAGGCTACACCTTC.

The chain joins TRBV28 to TRBJ2-4; tentatively, D is TRBD1 or TRBD2 (7 bases each). V lost 11 bases and J lost 6, with 11 bases in between. The CDR3 runs to 11 residues. Germline V gene data show CDR1 as MDHEN and CDR2 as SYDVKM. CDR3 DNA: TGTGCCGCCAGGGGGGGAAACATTCAGTACTTC. As protein: CAARGGNIQYF. Full variable domain (outside the CDR3, taken from reference TRBV28 and TRBJ2-4): DVKVTQSSRYLVKRTGEKVFLECVQDMDHENMFWYRQDPGLGLRLIYFSYDVKMKEKGDIPEGYSVSREKKERFSLILESASTNQTSMYLCAARGGNIQYFGAGTRLSVL.

This clonotype showed up many times. The gene calls are TRBV10-3 and TRBJ2-2; 13 bases map to TRBD2. V shed 7 bases, J shed 0 bases, and the junction held 5 bases outside the gene matches. Germline loops: CDR1 ENHRY, CDR2 SYGVKD. This CDR3 has 17 amino acids. CDR3 bases: TGTGCCATCACAGGACTAGCGGGGGCCGCGAACACCGGGGAGCTGTTTTTT. This codes for CAITGLAGAANTGELFF.

This clonotype was seen many times. The chain is built from TRBV28 and TRBJ1-1, with TRBD1 as a possible D gene (5 bases). CDR3 size: 15 residues. V was shortened by 8 bases and J by 0 bases, with 16 bases between the two germline ends. Germline assignment: CDR1 MDHEN and CDR2 SYDVKM. CDR3 loop: CASGTSGYMNTEAFF. In DNA, the CDR3 is TGTGCCAGCGGCACTTCAGGGTACATGAACACTGAAGCTTTCTTT.

Ten or more counts support this clonotype. The genes are TRBV11-2 and TRBJ2-1; 9 bases line up with TRBD2. The V and J ends lost 5 bases and 8 bases, in that order; junction bases with no gene match: 10. This CDR3 comprises 15 residues. From germline, CDR1 is SGHAT and CDR2 FQNNGV. The CDR3 here is CASSPPGTSFDEQFF. For the CDR3, the DNA is TGTGCCAGCAGCCCACCTGGGACTAGCTTCGATGAGCAGTTCTTC.

The chain joins TRBV4-1 to TRBJ2-3, with TRBD2 as a possible D gene (5 bases). Germline values: CDR1 MGHRA, CDR2 YSYEKL. The CDR3 is made up of 16 amino acids. Trimming cost V 2 bases and J 2 bases, with 14 bases left between them. CDR3 in DNA: TGCGCCAGCAGCCAATTACTAGTACTGTCCACAGATACGCAGTATTTT. Protein product: CASSQLLVLSTDTQYF.

At least ten counts were recorded for this clonotype. This chain uses TRBV7-6 with TRBJ1-1; D is uncertain. Trimming stripped 0 bases from V and 1 base from J, with 6 bases between. The V gene's germline CDR1 is SGHVS and CDR2 FNYEAQ. The CDR3 is made up of 14 amino acids. CDR3 bases: TGTGCCAGCAGCTTAGCCGGCGGGAACACTGAAGCTTTCTTT. Protein product: CASSLAGGNTEAFF.